The T cell receptor (beta chain) under discussion was sequenced for a study of T-cell reconstitution after alpha-beta-depleted transplantation in children. At least ten counts were recorded for this clonotype. The antigen is not known. Unique molecular identifiers were used in preparing the TCRbeta library. One entry per CDR3 protein results from TCRdb running MiXCR on the PCR reads. The sample has under 750,000 distinct CDR3 sequences, 23% seen once. Study observations and caveats: The study traced high day-60 TCRbeta diversity in some patients to surviving recipient T cells and thymic progenitors. It was reported that alpha-beta T cells came from several hundred expanded graft clones (about two months after transplant). From newly produced T cells came most of the T-cell counts and diversity one year after transplant.

The CDR3 runs 13 residues. CDR1 is KGHDR, CDR2 SFDVKD, per germline. V was trimmed by 3 bases and J by 0 bases, leaving 1 base between them. The rearrangement links TRBV24-1 to TRBJ2-2; D unclear. This TCR was recovered from a boy younger than two who had a stem cell transplant for acute myeloid leukemia, so the T cells may come from the graft donor. The material was PBMCs, mostly from graft donor cells, obtained 360 days after TCRalphabeta/CD19-depleted stem cell transplant. Written as DNA, the CDR3 is TGTGCCACCAGTGATCCGAACACCGGGGAGCTGTTTTTT. As protein: CATSDPNTGELFF.